Listed here are 27 T cell receptor beta chains from one sample, sequenced in a study of T-cell reconstitution after alpha-beta-depleted transplantation in children. Preparation of the TCRbeta library used unique molecular identifiers. TCRdb passed the PCR reads through MiXCR, listing each CDR3 protein once. This sample has 90,000 to 130,000 distinct CDR3 sequences, with over 9% found just once. The sequences come from PBMCs, collected before TCRalphabeta/CD19-depleted stem cell transplant. The receptors originated from a boy aged 2 to 9 with acute lymphoblastic leukemia, due to receive a stem cell transplant.

This chain joins TRBV6-1 and TRBJ1-5; 11 bases align to TRBD1. Germline values: CDR1 MNHNS, CDR2 SASEGT. Losses at the gene ends were 4 bases for V and 1 base for J; bases not matched to a gene: 6. CDR3 length: 17 amino acids. The CDR3 DNA reads as TGTGCCAGCAGTGCCCCCGGGACAGGGGGAAGCAATCAGCCCCAGCATTTT. As protein: CASSAPGTGGSNQPQHF.

This clonotype has a count of ten or more. This chain joins TRBV7-9 and TRBJ2-1; no definite D call. V dropped 3 bases and J dropped 3 bases, with 12 bases sitting between them. CDR1 and CDR2 (germline): SEHNR, FQNEAQ (reference sequence). The CDR3 has 15 residues. CDR3 region: CASSFGQLSYNEQFF. CDR3 in DNA: TGTGCCAGCAGCTTTGGGCAGTTGAGCTACAATGAGCAGTTCTTC.

The V and J genes are TRBV20-1 and TRBJ1-4; TRBD1 matches 7 bases. V dropped 0 bases and J dropped 5; count of bases not matched to a gene: 6. Germline V CDR1 and CDR2: DFQATT, SNEGSKA (reference sequence). The CDR3 consists of 15 residues. The chain's CDR3 is CSARDGGTVNEKLFF. The CDR3 DNA reads TGCAGTGCTAGAGATGGGGGGACAGTAAATGAAAAACTGTTTTTT.

The chain recombines TRBV7-2 with TRBJ2-7; possibly TRBD2 for D (6 bases). The CDR3 length is 14 residues. Between the trimmed V and J ends, which lost 1 base and 7 bases, there was a span of 14 bases. Looked up from germline, CDR1 is SGHTA and CDR2 is FQGNSA. For the CDR3, the DNA is TGTGCCAGCAGCTTAGATCCCGGGAGAAGGGAGCAGTACTTC. Translation: CASSLDPGRREQYF.

The chain links TRBV6-1 to TRBJ1-2; D ambiguous. Germline V gene lookup returns CDR1 MNHNS and CDR2 SASEGT. Trimming pared 5 bases from V and 0 bases from J, leaving 22 bases between. This CDR3 has 18 amino acids. The CDR3 loop reads CASSPDIGLRHTNYGYTF. CDR3 bases: TGTGCCAGCAGTCCCGACATCGGACTGCGACACACTAACTATGGCTACACCTTC.

There are a few counts of this clonotype. V and J are TRBV4-1 and TRBJ2-7, with 9 bases matching TRBD2. V was clipped by 4 bases and J by 6 bases; unmatched bases: 10. Germline CDR1 and CDR2: MGHRA and YSYEKL. The CDR3 consists of 15 residues. CDR3 region: CASSLTGLAASEQYF. CDR3 sequence (DNA): TGCGCCAGCAGCCTCACGGGACTAGCTGCCTCCGAGCAGTACTTC.

Ten or more counts support this clonotype. The chain has TRBV7-6 and TRBJ1-4; perhaps TRBD1 as D (5 bases). Trimming took 6 bases from V and 5 from J, leaving 16 bases between them. The CDR3 is 15 residues long. Germline CDR1 reads SGHVS; CDR2 reads FNYEAQ. The DNA of the CDR3 is TGTGCCAGCAGACGGGGGGAGGGATGGAATGAAAAACTGTTTTTT. Its protein is CASRRGEGWNEKLFF.

This chain links TRBV20-1 with TRBJ2-5, with D perhaps TRBD2 (6 bases). Germline CDR1 DFQATT, CDR2 SNEGSKA (reference sequence). Trimming shortened V by 0 bases and J by 5 bases, and 13 bases separated the two germline ends. CDR3 length: 14 amino acids. The CDR3 region is CSARDRRGWETQYF. The DNA of the CDR3 is TGCAGTGCTAGAGATCGGAGGGGTTGGGAGACCCAGTACTTC.

The chain carries TRBV12-3 or TRBV12-4 and TRBJ1-2, with D perhaps TRBD1 (6 bases). The germline V and J ends were trimmed by 5 bases and 1 base, with 14 bases remaining between them. The CDR3 totals 15 residues. The CDR3, as DNA: TGTGCCAGCAGTCAACAGGGCCGATTTAACTATGGCTACACCTTC. The encoded protein is CASSQQGRFNYGYTF.

There are a few counts of this clonotype. The gene calls are TRBV10-3 and TRBJ2-1; TRBD1 or TRBD2 may be the D gene (5 bases each). The CDR3 consists of 16 residues. Germline V lookup: CDR1 ENHRY, CDR2 SYGVKD. The V end was cut by 4 bases, the J end by 0 bases, with 13 bases between. The CDR3 coding sequence is TGTGCCATCAGTGGGGGCGGGCGGAGCTCCTACAATGAGCAGTTCTTC. Translating gives CAISGGGRSSYNEQFF.

This clonotype has just a few counts. The V and J genes are TRBV28 and TRBJ1-6; a possible D gene is TRBD1 (6 bases). The V gene's germline CDR1 is MDHEN and CDR2 SYDVKM. This CDR3 has 14 residues. V lost 7 bases, J lost 7 bases, and 14 bases lay in between. CDR3 amino acids: CASIDDRTNSPLHF. The DNA for the CDR3 is TGTGCCAGCATCGATGACAGGACCAATTCACCCCTCCACTTT.

In its sample, this clonotype was seen a few times. J is TRBJ2-1 and V is TRBV29-1; the match to TRBD2 covers 8 bases. The CDR3 sequence is 13 residues long. The V gene's germline CDR1 is SQVTM and CDR2 ANQGSEA. The ends lost 6 bases at V and 8 bases at J; junction bases unmatched: 9. The CDR3 DNA sequence: TGCAGCGTAGCGGGAGAGGGTAATGATGAGCAGTTCTTC. As protein: CSVAGEGNDEQFF.

The chain links TRBV20-1 to TRBJ2-1; 14 nucleotides match TRBD2. V was clipped by 1 base and J by 0 bases; unmatched bases: 8. This CDR3 region has 19 residues. Per the germline V gene, CDR1 is DFQATT and CDR2 is SNEGSKA (reference sequence). CDR3 nucleotide sequence: TGCAGTGCTAGAGGGGGGACTAGCGGGAGTTACCGCTCCTACAATGAGCAGTTCTTC. Protein: CSARGGTSGSYRSYNEQFF.

This clonotype was detected a few times. This sequence joins TRBV2 and TRBJ2-7; D possibly corresponds to TRBD2 (5 bases). This CDR3 contains 12 residues. Germline V gene lookup returns CDR1 SNHLY and CDR2 FYNNEI. Trimming pared 8 bases from V and 3 bases from J, leaving 11 bases between. CDR3 bases: TGTGCCAGCGCCCGACGGGGCTACGAGCAGTACTTC. Translating gives CASARRGYEQYF.

There are a few counts of this clonotype. This chain connects TRBV6-1 to TRBJ1-5; D is undetermined. The CDR3 consists of 13 residues. Germline CDR1 MNHNS, CDR2 SASEGT. V shed 2 bases and J shed 3 bases, with 5 bases lying between them. In DNA, the CDR3 is TGTGCCAGCAGTGAATCTAACAATCAGCCCCAGCATTTT. Its protein is CASSESNNQPQHF.

Ten or more counts support this clonotype. V gene TRBV20-1 combines with J gene TRBJ2-7; the D gene is possibly TRBD2 (6 bases). The V end was cut by 5 bases, the J end by 7 bases, with 24 bases between. The germline V gene encodes CDR1 DFQATT and CDR2 SNEGSKA (reference sequence). The CDR3 length is 15 residues. The CDR3 spells CSAGDPGTPTTEQYF. CDR3 DNA: TGCAGTGCTGGGGACCCAGGGACTCCTACGACGGAGCAGTACTTC.

The J gene is TRBJ2-7, the V gene TRBV10-3, with 9 bases identical to TRBD2. CDR1 is ENHRY and CDR2 is SYGVKD in the germline V gene. Germline trimming cut 10 bases from V and 0 bases from J; bases unmatched to any gene: 4. This CDR3 has 13 amino acids. The CDR3 is CATTTSGSYEQYF. Here the CDR3 DNA reads TGTGCCACGACGACTAGCGGCTCCTACGAGCAGTACTTC.

This clonotype was counted ten times or more. The chain employs TRBV20-1 and TRBJ2-7; no definite D call. V lost 5 bases and J lost 1, with 15 bases in between. The CDR3 extends over 14 amino acids. CDR1 is DFQATT and CDR2 is SNEGSKA in the germline V gene (reference sequence). CDR3 amino acids: CSAFGLTVSYEQYF. In DNA form, the CDR3 reads TGCAGTGCTTTCGGGTTGACGGTATCCTACGAGCAGTACTTC.

The chain recombines TRBV30 with TRBJ2-3; D is uncertain. Germline V CDR1 and CDR2: GTSNPN, SVGIG (reference sequence). This CDR3 spans 14 amino acids. Deletions cut 4 bases from V and 3 bases from J, with 14 bases between. The CDR3 bases are TGTGCCTGGACCCCCCAACTCAGAACAGATACGCAGTATTTT. It translates to CAWTPQLRTDTQYF.

This clonotype was picked up a small number of times. This rearrangement joins TRBV7-8 to TRBJ2-1, with D possibly TRBD2 on 6 matching bases. CDR3 size: 15 residues. The V end was cut by 4 bases, the J end by 6 bases, with 16 bases between. CDR1 is SGHVS and CDR2 is FQNEAQ in the germline V gene. The chain's CDR3 is CASSSGLLDGNEQFF. The CDR3 DNA follows: TGTGCCAGCAGCTCGGGACTTTTAGACGGCAATGAGCAGTTCTTC. Filled out from reference TRBV7-8 and TRBJ2-1, the complete variable domain reads GAGVSQSPRYKVAKRGQDVALRCDPISGHVSLFWYQQALGQGPEFLTYFQNEAQLDKSGLPSDRFFAERPEGSVSTLKIQRTQQEDSAVYLCASSSGLLDGNEQFFGPGTRLTVL.

This clonotype was detected a few times. The V call is TRBV29-1, the J call TRBJ1-1; TRBD1 is a possible D gene (5 bases). Germline CDR1 SQVTM, CDR2 ANQGSEA. CDR3 length: 13 residues. Deletions cut 0 bases from V and 7 bases from J, with 12 bases between. The CDR3 loop is CSVEDRVGIEAFF. CDR3 DNA: TGCAGCGTTGAAGACAGGGTAGGCATTGAAGCTTTCTTT.

This clonotype was observed a handful of times. This CDR3 is CASSQGLASASLSSGANVLTF. Here the CDR3 DNA reads TGTGCCAGCAGCCAAGGGTTGGCTAGCGCGAGCCTGAGCTCTGGGGCCAACGTCCTGACTTTC. The gene calls are TRBV3-1 and TRBJ2-6, with D maybe TRBD2 (6 bases). Germline CDR1 is LGHDT and CDR2 is YNNKEL (reference sequence). Trimming removed 1 base from V and 0 bases from J, with 22 bases in between. The CDR3 runs 21 residues.

This clonotype was seen ten or more times. This chain links TRBV7-3 with TRBJ1-2; D is perhaps TRBD1 (6 bases). The V end was cut by 1 base, the J end by 6 bases, with 21 bases between. The length of the CDR3 is 17 residues. Looked up from germline, CDR1 is SGHTA and CDR2 is FQGTGA. The CDR3 here is CASSLRPGGTDHNGYTF. Written as DNA, the CDR3 is TGTGCCAGCAGCTTAAGGCCGGGGGGCACGGACCATAATGGCTACACCTTC.

This clonotype was detected many times. The chain uses TRBV20-1 and TRBJ2-1; tentative D call: TRBD1 (5 bases). Germline CDR1 reads DFQATT; CDR2 reads SNEGSKA (reference sequence). V lost 3 bases, J lost 4 bases, and 13 bases lay in between. CDR3 length equals 14 residues. CDR3 region: CSASPGAFYNEQFF. The CDR3 nucleotides are TGCAGTGCTAGCCCTGGGGCGTTTTACAATGAGCAGTTCTTC.

This clonotype was counted only a few times. The chain combines TRBV18 with TRBJ2-6; TRBD1 might be the D (6 bases). Deletions cut 3 bases from V and 2 bases from J, with 17 bases between. The CDR3 has 18 residues. Germline assignment: CDR1 KGHSH and CDR2 LQKENI. CDR3 sequence: CASSPRIEAGAGANVLTF. The DNA of the CDR3 is TGTGCCAGCTCACCTCGGATCGAAGCAGGGGCTGGGGCCAACGTCCTGACTTTC.

In this sample, this clonotype turned up a few times. The V gene is TRBV5-1, the J gene TRBJ2-1; possibly TRBD2 for D (6 bases). Trimming shortened V by 0 bases and J by 2 bases, and 9 bases separated the two germline ends. Germline values: CDR1 SGHRS, CDR2 YFSETQ. The CDR3 spans 15 residues. As DNA, the CDR3 is TGCGCCAGCAGCTTGGGACTAGTCACCTACAATGAGCAGTTCTTC. The encoded protein is CASSLGLVTYNEQFF.

This chain links TRBV19 with TRBJ1-1; 8 bases map to TRBD1. The CDR3 covers 17 residues. Germline CDR1 and CDR2: LNHDA and SQIVND (reference sequence). After removal of 5 bases from V and 5 bases from J, the junction contained 16 bases not matched to a gene. The CDR3 DNA reads TGTGCCAGTAGTCCAGGGGCAGGGGGCGTTAGGTGGACTGAAGCTTTCTTT. It translates to CASSPGAGGVRWTEAFF.